A single sample is the source of the 7 T cell receptor beta chains below, sequenced in a study of CD8+ T cells in alopecia areata. cDNA serving as the sequencing template came from extracted, reverse transcribed RNA. The repertoire was sequenced with immunoSEQ multiplex PCR; TCRdb's copy has only in-frame clones and lacks some. The sample carries roughly 5,100 clones, 75% to 95% recorded once. Treatment here: oral pan-JAK inhibitor, 5-10 mg twice daily. Alopecia areata patients provided lesional scalp punch biopsies and peripheral blood. Sequencing was performed on skin, taken at week 4, from a patient treated with tofacitinib. All receptors derive from a human donor with alopecia areata.

The chain uses TRBV7-9 and TRBJ1-1; possible D gene TRBD1, 5 bases. CDR1 SEHNR and CDR2 FQNEAQ come from the germline V gene (reference sequence). Trimming stripped 1 base from V and 1 base from J, with 7 bases between. CDR3 length: 14 amino acids. CDR3 bases: TGTGCCAGCAGCTTAGGTCAGGGGAACACTGAAGCTTTCTTT. Its protein product is CASSLGQGNTEAFF.

This rearrangement joins TRBV6-1 to TRBJ1-1; tentative D call: TRBD1 (6 bases). The germline V gene has CDR1 MNHNS and CDR2 SASEGT. The CDR3 extends over 15 amino acids. Trimming removed 5 bases from V and 4 bases from J, with 17 bases in between. The CDR3 is CASSPGGARVTEAFF. CDR3 DNA: TGTGCCAGCAGTCCTGGGGGGGCGCGGGTCACTGAAGCTTTCTTT.

The genes are TRBV30 and TRBJ1-1; possibly TRBD1 for D (6 bases). This CDR3 contains 14 residues. V was shortened by 5 bases and J by 0 bases, with 13 bases between the two germline ends. Per germline, CDR1 GTSNPN and CDR2 SVGIG (reference sequence). The CDR3 DNA is TGTGCCTGGGATCCGGGACAAGTGAACACTGAAGCTTTCTTT. This sequence encodes CAWDPGQVNTEAFF.

The gene calls are TRBV7-3 and TRBJ1-6; 9 bases line up with TRBD1. The CDR3 is made up of 14 amino acids. The germline gives CDR1 SGHTA, CDR2 FQGTGA. Unmatched junction bases numbered 3, after V lost 5 bases and J lost 7 bases. In DNA, the CDR3 is TGTGCCAGCAGCACTGGACAGGGGAATTCACCCCTCCACTTT. As protein: CASSTGQGNSPLHF.

The chain uses TRBV2 and TRBJ2-3; D may be TRBD1 (5 bases). CDR3 length: 14 amino acids. Trimming took off 8 bases at V and 0 bases at J, with 12 bases between the two ends. The V gene's germline CDR1 is SNHLY and CDR2 FYNNEI. The CDR3 nucleotides read TGTGCCAGCGTGAAGGGGTTAAGCACAGATACGCAGTATTTT. It yields the protein CASVKGLSTDTQYF.

The genes are TRBV7-8 and TRBJ2-7; 8 bases align to TRBD1. The germline gives CDR1 SGHVS, CDR2 FQNEAQ. The CDR3 totals 13 residues. V dropped 8 bases and J dropped 5; count of bases not matched to a gene: 8. The CDR3 reads CASGTGGPNEQYF. In DNA, the CDR3 is TGTGCCAGCGGTACAGGGGGTCCTAACGAGCAGTACTTC.

The chain recombines TRBV10-3 with TRBJ2-3, with 11 positions matching TRBD2. The germline V gene has CDR1 ENHRY and CDR2 SYGVKD. The junction had 7 bases not matched to a gene; V was cut back by 10 bases and J by 4 bases. The CDR3 contains 14 residues. CDR3 sequence reads: CATSSGGNADTQYF. The CDR3, as DNA: TGTGCCACATCTAGCGGGGGGAACGCAGATACGCAGTATTTT.